Each of the 17 T cell receptor beta chains below was sequenced from the same sample in a study of blood T cells in healthy people across ages (dated by TCRdb to the mid-2010s). Preparation of the library involved 5' RACE. TCRdb shows the sequencer as Illumina HiSeq 2500. A second about 7 to 11 cycle PCR used a sample-barcoded 5' primer and a J-beta primer mix. The raw public reads went through TCRdb reprocessing: fastp at Q25, MiXCR clone calling, in-frame beta chains kept. Every distinct CDR3 protein forms one entry, paired with its most common genes and DNA. The sample table holds about 1.8 million distinct CDR3 sequences, of which 40% to 55% were seen once. Of the sample, over 2% falls within the top ten clones. The sample was blood. The receptors shown here come from a woman in her thirties or forties in good health.

V gene TRBV28 combines with J gene TRBJ2-7; TRBD1 is a possible D gene (6 bases). The V and J ends lost 3 bases and 3 bases respectively, with 18 bases between them. In germline, CDR1 is MDHEN, CDR2 SYDVKM. This CDR3 region has 16 residues. CDR3 residues: CASSLLTEGDYYEQYF. As DNA, the CDR3 is TGTGCCAGCAGTTTGTTAACAGAGGGGGATTACTACGAGCAGTACTTC.

The chain recombines TRBV28 with TRBJ2-4; D is undetermined. Germline lookup yields CDR1 MDHEN and CDR2 SYDVKM. Trimming took off 5 bases at V and 0 bases at J, with 11 bases between the two ends. The CDR3 extends over 15 amino acids. CDR3 in amino acids: CASSRRPVAKNIQYF. The CDR3 nucleotides read TGTGCCAGCAGTCGCCGGCCGGTAGCCAAAAACATTCAGTACTTC.

The chain carries TRBV7-9 and TRBJ2-7, with a tentative D call TRBD1 (5 bases). The better agreement between TRBJ2-5 and the DNA end casts doubt on the J call. CDR3 length: 16 amino acids. The germline V gene encodes CDR1 SEHNR and CDR2 FQNEAQ (reference sequence). This CDR3 reads CASSPEMGRDLETQYF. Here the CDR3 DNA reads TGTGCCAGCAGCCCCGAGATGGGGCGCGACTTAGAGACCCAGTACTTC.

The V call is TRBV20-1, the J call TRBJ1-2; 9 bases align to TRBD1. The CDR3 has 12 amino acids. The ends lost 5 bases at V and 5 bases at J; junction bases unmatched: 3. Germline values: CDR1 DFQATT, CDR2 SNEGSKA (reference sequence). In DNA, the CDR3 is TGCAGTGCTTTTGACAGGGGGTATGGCTACACCTTC. Its protein product is CSAFDRGYGYTF.

The chain is built from TRBV24-1 and TRBJ2-1, with a possible D match to TRBD2 (6 bases). The V gene lost 0 bases and the J gene lost 7 bases, with 12 bases spanning the gap. From germline, CDR1 is KGHDR and CDR2 SFDVKD. The CDR3 has 15 residues. CDR3 coding DNA: TGTGCCACCAGTGATTTGGGGCTCGGGAGAAATGAGCAGTTCTTC. The encoded protein is CATSDLGLGRNEQFF.

The chain is built from TRBV7-2 and TRBJ1-2; D remains unclear. Trimming removed 5 bases at V and 3 bases at J, with 13 bases between. From germline, CDR1 is SGHTA and CDR2 FQGNSA. This CDR3 contains 14 residues. The CDR3 loop reads CASSPRVFDYGYTF. CDR3 in DNA: TGTGCCAGCAGCCCTAGGGTGTTTGACTATGGCTACACCTTC.

The J gene is TRBJ2-7, the V gene TRBV6-5; no definite D call. Trimming took 2 bases from V and 2 from J, leaving 7 bases between them. This CDR3 contains 13 residues. Germline values: CDR1 MNHEY, CDR2 SVGAGI. The CDR3 spells CASSYRDTYEQYF. CDR3 DNA: TGTGCCAGCAGTTACAGGGATACCTACGAGCAGTACTTC.

The table lists this clonotype with many counts. For the CDR3, the DNA is TGTGCCAGCAGTGGACAGGGGTCCTACGAGCAGTACTTC. It translates to CASSGQGSYEQYF. V is TRBV9 and J is TRBJ2-7, with 9 nucleotides matching TRBD1. The CDR3 has 13 amino acids. Germline assignment: CDR1 SGDLS and CDR2 YYNGEE. Germline trimming cut 5 bases from V and 1 base from J; bases unmatched to any gene: 1.

This chain connects TRBV21-1 to TRBJ2-3; the DNA was not compared with TRBD2, the D call given in the table. TRBV21-1 is labeled a pseudogene. The CDR3 extends over 18 amino acids. In nucleotides, the CDR3 is TGTGCCAGCAGGTCTGGGCTAGCGGGGGGGCTCAGCACAGATACGCAGTATTTT. This translates into CASRSGLAGGLSTDTQYF.

Remarks on this clonotype: The DNA is left out, because the CDR3 cannot be placed on it with certainty; the CDR3 is given as TCRdb lists it. The chain links TRBV7-2 to TRBJ2-7; the table's D call TRBD2 went unverified against the DNA. Germline assignment: CDR1 SGHTA and CDR2 FQGNSA. The length of the CDR3 is 15 amino acids, counting both ends. CDR3 region: CASSFGAGAPYEEYF.

This clonotype showed up just a few times. CDR3 nucleotides: TGCAGTGCTCCTATGCAACCAACGACTAGCGGGGGGATTCTGGAGACCCAGTACTTC. This gives the protein CSAPMQPTTSGGILETQYF. The V and J genes are TRBV20-1 and TRBJ2-5; 13 bases are a match to TRBD2. The CDR3 spans 19 residues. Per germline, CDR1 DFQATT and CDR2 SNEGSKA (reference sequence). The V gene end was trimmed by 5 bases and the J gene end by 5 bases; junction bases not matched to a gene: 20.

This clonotype was counted only a few times. The chain carries TRBV6-2 or TRBV6-3 and TRBJ1-2, with 9 bases identical to TRBD1. CDR3 length: 15 amino acids. CDR1 is MNHEY, CDR2 SVGEGT, per germline. With V trimmed by 2 bases and J by 4 bases, 5 bases remained unmatched. Here the CDR3 reads CASSYGQGSSYGYTF. The CDR3 nucleotides are TGTGCCAGCAGTTACGGACAGGGGTCTAGCTATGGCTACACCTTC.

The V gene is TRBV18, the J gene TRBJ2-3, with D uncertain. Between the trimmed V and J ends, which lost 0 bases and 6 bases, there was a span of 13 bases. Germline CDR1 is KGHSH and CDR2 is LQKENI. The CDR3 runs 15 residues. Here the CDR3 reads CASSPPVSVRDTQYF. The CDR3 DNA is TGTGCCAGCTCACCACCGGTATCAGTCCGGGATACGCAGTATTTT.

This clonotype came up a few times. The rearrangement uses TRBV24-1 and TRBJ2-5, with D perhaps TRBD1 or TRBD2 (7 bases each). This CDR3 comprises 13 residues. Trimming pared 9 bases from V and 5 bases from J, leaving 15 bases between. Germline-derived CDR1 and CDR2 are KGHDR and SFDVKD. For the CDR3, the DNA is TGTGCCACCGGGCCAGGGGGGGAGGAGACCCAGTACTTC. As protein: CATGPGGEETQYF.

V gene TRBV7-2 combines with J gene TRBJ2-5, with TRBD1 identical over 10 bases. The V segment lost 5 bases and the J segment 4 bases; nucleotides outside the gene matches: 7. This CDR3 spans 15 amino acids. Germline CDR1 is SGHTA and CDR2 is FQGNSA. The CDR3, as DNA: TGTGCCAGCAGCAAAAACCGGGACAGGGGAGAGACCCAGTACTTC. It yields the protein CASSKNRDRGETQYF.

In this sample, this clonotype turned up a few times. The rearrangement uses TRBV20-1 and TRBJ2-4; D is undetermined. CDR1 is DFQATT, CDR2 SNEGSKA, per germline (reference sequence). This CDR3 is 11 amino acids long. Trimming took 5 bases from V and 8 from J, leaving 10 bases between them. The CDR3 sequence: CSAPQLYIQYF. The CDR3 region has the DNA TGCAGTGCTCCCCAGTTGTACATTCAGTACTTC.

This chain joins TRBV5-1 and TRBJ2-3; the match to TRBD2 covers 13 bases. The CDR3 totals 16 residues. The germline gives CDR1 SGHRS, CDR2 YFSETQ. V was clipped by 1 base and J by 5 bases; unmatched bases: 4. The CDR3 loop is CASSLTSGGALDTQYF. Written as DNA, the CDR3 is TGCGCCAGCAGCTTGACTAGCGGGGGGGCCTTAGATACGCAGTATTTT.